The 23 T cell receptor beta chains below all came from one sample that was sequenced in a study of cytomegalovirus exposure and HLA in healthy donors. The PCR used 60 Vbeta and 13 Jbeta primers. TCRdb keeps only in-frame clones here, not all; method: immunoSEQ multiplex PCR. The sample contains about 150,000 clones, 55% to 70% of which appear only once. Sequenced: PBMCs. These receptors all come from a woman between 25 and 40 years old in good health and CMV-seropositive.

V gene TRBV27 combines with J gene TRBJ1-4; 10 bases match TRBD1. Germline CDR1 and CDR2: MNHEY and SMNVEV (reference sequence). The CDR3 is 14 amino acids. The trim removed 5 bases at V and 10 bases at J, leaving 7 bases unmatched. For the CDR3, the DNA is TGTGCCAGCAGTACCGGGACAGGGGCAAGAAAACTGTTTTTT. It is translated as CASSTGTGARKLFF.

The rearrangement links TRBV5-1 to TRBJ1-3; no firm D call. The CDR3 runs 15 residues. The germline gives CDR1 SGHRS, CDR2 YFSETQ. The ends were cut back, 1 base at V and 0 bases at J, with 8 bases in the middle. CDR3 in DNA: TGCGCCAGCAGCTTGAGCGCTTTCTCTGGAAACACCATATATTTT. It is translated as CASSLSAFSGNTIYF.

This clone came up a few times. V gene TRBV13 combines with J gene TRBJ2-6; a possible D gene is TRBD2 (5 bases). The CDR3 consists of 18 residues. Germline V gene sequence: CDR1 PRHDT, CDR2 FYEKMQ (reference sequence). Trimming shortened V by 2 bases and J by 1 base, and 15 bases separated the two germline ends. CDR3 loop: CASSLKSAGLSGANVLTF. CDR3 nucleotides: TGTGCCAGCAGCTTAAAATCGGCAGGACTGTCTGGGGCCAACGTCCTGACTTTC.

The chain combines TRBV6-4 with TRBJ2-3, with 8 bases identical to TRBD1. The germline CDR1 and CDR2 sequences are MRHNA and SNTAGT. The CDR3 covers 14 residues. With 3 bases clipped from V and 4 bases from J, the junction kept 3 bases outside the gene matches. The CDR3 loop reads CASSEQGAADTQYF. CDR3 DNA: TGTGCCAGCAGTGAGCAGGGGGCCGCAGATACGCAGTATTTT.

The rearrangement joins TRBV7-2 to TRBJ1-5, with D possibly TRBD1 on 5 matching bases. The CDR3 runs to 15 residues. Germline CDR1 and CDR2: SGHTA and FQGNSA. The V end was cut by 5 bases, the J end by 3 bases, with 14 bases between. CDR3 in DNA: TGTGCCAGCAGCCTTCAAACGGGGGACAATCAGCCCCAGCATTTT. Its protein is CASSLQTGDNQPQHF.

The chain has TRBV5-4 and TRBJ2-5, with 8 bases lining up with TRBD2. The germline V gene encodes CDR1 SGHNT and CDR2 YYREEE (reference sequence). The CDR3 is 17 amino acids. V was pared by 3 bases and J by 7 bases, with 17 bases of the junction left unmatched. The CDR3 DNA follows: TGTGCCAGCAGCTCAGGATCCCGGGGACTAGGGCGGGCGACCCAGTACTTC. It encodes CASSSGSRGLGRATQYF.

V is TRBV5-1 and J is TRBJ2-3; D might be TRBD1 (5 bases). Trimming took 4 bases from V and 6 from J, leaving 15 bases between them. Germline assignment: CDR1 SGHRS and CDR2 YFSETQ. The CDR3 totals 14 residues. CDR3 nucleotides: TGCGCCAGCAGCCCCGCTGTCCAGGGCGATACGCAGTATTTT. Amino acids: CASSPAVQGDTQYF.

The rearrangement uses TRBV6-5 and TRBJ2-3; D unresolved. Germline loops: CDR1 MNHEY, CDR2 SVGAGI. The V end was cut by 5 bases, the J end by 2 bases, with 8 bases between. The CDR3 covers 13 residues. CDR3 coding DNA: TGTGCCAGCAGTAGGCGGCACACAGATACGCAGTATTTT. As protein: CASSRRHTDTQYF.

J is TRBJ2-5 and V is TRBV5-5; 7 nucleotides align to TRBD2. V was clipped by 0 bases and J by 2 bases; unmatched bases: 7. Germline V gives CDR1 SGHKS, CDR2 YYEKEE (reference sequence). The CDR3 covers 16 residues. Written as DNA, the CDR3 is TGTGCCAGCAGCTTGGTTCCAGCGGGGTATCAAGAGACCCAGTACTTC. This encodes CASSLVPAGYQETQYF.

The J gene is TRBJ1-2, the V gene TRBV2; TRBD1 matches 7 bases. The J segment lost 0 bases and the V segment lost 6 bases, leaving 7 bases of the junction unmatched. The germline V gene has CDR1 SNHLY and CDR2 FYNNEI. The CDR3 has 15 amino acids. Here the CDR3 DNA reads TGTGCCAGCAGAAGGACAGGACGATCTAACTATGGCTACACCTTC. As protein: CASRRTGRSNYGYTF.

This clone has only one observation. CDR3 in DNA: TGTGCCAGCAGCTGGACTAGCGGCACAGATACGCAGTATTTT. Protein product: CASSWTSGTDTQYF. The genes are TRBV7-9 and TRBJ2-3; 9 bases map to TRBD2. V was pared by 4 bases and J by 1 base, with 0 bases of the junction left unmatched. Germline CDR1 SEHNR, CDR2 FQNEAQ (reference sequence). The CDR3 runs 14 residues.

The chain employs TRBV11-3 and TRBJ2-7; 7 bases map to TRBD1. Trimming at V came to 2 bases and at J to 7 bases, leaving 5 bases not matched to a gene. The germline CDR1 and CDR2 sequences are SGHNT and YENEEA. This CDR3 is 13 amino acids long. CDR3 loop: CASSLTGVWEQYF. CDR3 DNA: TGTGCCAGCAGCTTAACAGGGGTTTGGGAGCAGTACTTC. The variable domain in full, completed from reference TRBV11-3 and TRBJ2-7, reads EAGVVQSPRYKIIEKKQPVAFWCNPISGHNTLYWYLQNLGQGPELLIRYENEEAVDDSQLPKDRFSAERLKGVDSTLKIQPAELGDSAVYLCASSLTGVWEQYFGPGTRLTVT.

The rearrangement uses TRBV18 and TRBJ1-2; possible D gene TRBD1, 5 bases. CDR1 and CDR2 from the germline V gene are KGHSH and LQKENI. CDR3 length: 16 residues. Trimming shortened V by 2 bases and J by 3 bases, and 16 bases separated the two germline ends. The CDR3 sequence: CASSPGFWPRDYGYTF. Written as DNA, the CDR3 is TGTGCCAGCTCACCAGGGTTCTGGCCCAGGGACTATGGCTACACCTTC.

This clone was seen a handful of times. J is TRBJ2-7 and V is TRBV5-6; D is uncertain. V lost 2 bases and J lost 1, with 10 bases in between. Looked up from germline, CDR1 is SGHDT and CDR2 is YYEEEE. The CDR3 loop spans 14 amino acids. The CDR3 region has the DNA TGTGCCAGCAGCTTATACGGGTTATCCTACGAGCAGTACTTC. Protein product: CASSLYGLSYEQYF.

J is TRBJ1-5 and V is TRBV15, with D perhaps TRBD1 (5 bases). The CDR3 consists of 15 residues. V was shortened by 0 bases and J by 6 bases, with 12 bases between the two germline ends. From germline, CDR1 is LNHNV and CDR2 YYDKDF (reference sequence). CDR3 protein: CATSRDKGIAQPQHF. DNA of the CDR3: TGTGCCACCAGCAGAGATAAGGGGATCGCTCAGCCCCAGCATTTT.

The chain links TRBV5-4 to TRBJ2-5, with 10 bases identical to TRBD1. Per germline, CDR1 SGHNT and CDR2 YYREEE (reference sequence). Trimming at V came to 4 bases and at J to 5 bases, leaving 8 bases not matched to a gene. This CDR3 has 15 amino acids. Written as DNA, the CDR3 is TGTGCCAGCAGCAAGGGACAGGGGAACGGGGAGACCCAGTACTTC. It is translated as CASSKGQGNGETQYF.

This clone came up a few times. V gene TRBV29-1 combines with J gene TRBJ2-5; D unresolved. From germline, CDR1 is SQVTM and CDR2 ANQGSEA. The V and J ends lost 0 bases and 11 bases respectively, with 19 bases between them. The CDR3 has 14 residues. CDR3 protein: CSVEDRPSTRVQYF. In nucleotides, the CDR3 is TGCAGCGTTGAAGACCGTCCAAGCACCCGAGTGCAGTACTTC.

The genes are TRBV19 and TRBJ1-3; D perhaps matches TRBD1 (5 bases). Germline loops: CDR1 LNHDA, CDR2 SQIVND (reference sequence). CDR3 size: 15 residues. Trimming removed 7 bases from V and 3 bases from J, with 16 bases in between. The CDR3 DNA reads TGTGCCAGTAAGGAGACAGAGCGACTTGGAAACACCATATATTTT. Protein product: CASKETERLGNTIYF. The variable domain in full, completed from reference TRBV19 and TRBJ1-3, reads DGGITQSPKYLFRKEGQNVTLSCEQNLNHDAMYWYRQDPGQGLRLIYYSQIVNDFQKGDIAEGYSVSREKKESFPLTVTSAQKNPTAFYLCASKETERLGNTIYFGEGSWLTVV.

This chain joins TRBV28 and TRBJ2-1; 9 nucleotides agree with TRBD2. Trimming cost V 7 bases and J 5 bases; bases outside gene matches: 9. This CDR3 spans 15 amino acids. Per germline, CDR1 MDHEN and CDR2 SYDVKM. The CDR3 region is CASKGLAGSDNEQFF. CDR3 nucleotide sequence: TGTGCCAGCAAAGGGCTAGCGGGGTCCGACAATGAGCAGTTCTTC.

In its sample, this clone was seen a few times. CDR3 DNA: TGTGCCAGCAGTCCACAGGGGGCGGACGAGCAGTACTTC. This codes for CASSPQGADEQYF. The chain is built from TRBV25-1 and TRBJ2-7, with 9 bases lining up with TRBD1. The germline V gene encodes CDR1 MGHDK and CDR2 SYGVNS. The trim removed 5 bases at V and 5 bases at J, leaving 4 bases unmatched. This CDR3 is 13 amino acids long.

This rearrangement joins TRBV10-1 to TRBJ2-7, with TRBD2 as a possible D gene (6 bases). The V gene's germline CDR1 is WNHNN and CDR2 SYGVQD (reference sequence). This CDR3 spans 12 amino acids. V was trimmed by 5 bases and J by 5 bases, leaving 10 bases between them. The CDR3 here is CASSSGSHEQYF. CDR3 nucleotide sequence: TGCGCCAGCAGTAGCGGGTCCCACGAGCAGTACTTC.

This chain uses TRBV28 with TRBJ1-3, with unresolved D. The CDR3 runs 14 residues. Trimming shortened V by 6 bases and J by 2 bases, and 11 bases separated the two germline ends. Germline V gene lookup returns CDR1 MDHEN and CDR2 SYDVKM. For the CDR3, the DNA is TGTGCCAGCAGCCCCATTGAGCCTGGAAACACCATATATTTT. It codes for CASSPIEPGNTIYF.

The CDR3 spells CASSQGRANYGYTF. CDR3 nucleotide sequence: TGTGCCAGCTCACAAGGGAGAGCTAACTATGGCTACACCTTC. V usage is TRBV18 and J usage is TRBJ1-2; D gene uncertain. The CDR3 consists of 14 residues. Germline values: CDR1 KGHSH, CDR2 LQKENI. V shed 4 bases and J shed 0 bases, with 9 bases lying between them. Using reference TRBV18 and TRBJ1-2 for the parts outside the CDR3, the full variable domain is NAGVMQNPRHLVRRRGQEARLRCSPMKGHSHVYWYRQLPEEGLKFMVYLQKENIIDESGMPKERFSAEFPKEGPSILRIQQVVRGDSAAYFCASSQGRANYGYTFGSGTRLTVV.